This T cell receptor beta chain was sequenced during a study of T cells in Graves' hyperthyroidism and ophthalmopathy. Among ophthalmopathy patients, the Clinical Activity Score reached at least 3, the NOSPECS grade reached at least 4, and duration remained under 3 months. Uncontrolled infection, other autoimmune disease, pregnancy and lactation each barred patients from inclusion. There were TCR beta CDR3 regions amplified from RNA transcripts. During a first-round RT-PCR of the TCR CDR3, the HTBI primer set was used. TCRdb passed the multiplex PCR reads through MiXCR, listing each CDR3 protein once. This table holds 500,000 to 650,000 distinct CDR3 sequences, roughly 14% found once. V gave up 5 bases and J gave up 8 bases; unmatched junction bases: 19. From germline, CDR1 is MNHEY and CDR2 SMNVEV (reference sequence). This CDR3 is 19 amino acids long. This clonotype was seen at least ten times.

This chain joins TRBV27 and TRBJ2-1; 12 bases agree with TRBD1. This clonotype was sampled from a woman aged 45-65 years with Graves' ophthalmopathy. Sequenced input: blood. CDR3 region: CASSPRDRGPSGSSDEQFF. The CDR3, as DNA: TGTGCCAGCAGTCCGAGGGACAGGGGGCCTAGCGGGAGCTCGGATGAGCAGTTCTTC.